This TCR beta chain is drawn from a study of PD-L1 blockade in urothelial cancer. As for time point: pretreatment peripheral blood. The germline V and J ends were trimmed by 6 bases and 4 bases, with 19 bases remaining between them. The CDR3 is made up of 15 amino acids. Germline assignment: CDR1 MDHEN and CDR2 SYDVKM. Only in-frame clones appear in the TCRdb table, and some are missing; sequencing was by immunoSEQ multiplex PCR. The table shows some 74,000 clones, with 85% occurring only once. Sample: PBMCs, taken around atezolizumab (anti-PD-L1) treatment. This receptor was taken from a man between 35 and 55 years old with urothelial cancer. The rearrangement joins TRBV28 to TRBJ2-7; weak D call: TRBD1 (5 bases). The DNA of the CDR3 is TGTGCCAGCAGGCCTACTGTTCAGGGAAGGTACGAGCAGTACTTC. Amino acids: CASRPTVQGRYEQYF.